The clone carrying this T cell receptor (beta chain) came up once. These data come from a study of blood T cell repertoires in COVID-19. The CDR3 spans 13 residues. CDR1 and CDR2 from the germline V gene are SGHRS and YFSETQ. Trimming stripped 4 bases from V and 9 bases from J, with 14 bases between. Libraries were prepared by immunoSEQ multiplex PCR; TCRdb keeps only in-frame clonotypes and omits some of them. The data contain some 240,000 clones, approximately 86% of them singletons. This receptor was obtained from a woman in her thirties or forties with acute COVID-19. Source material: PBMCs or T cells enriched from blood (not recorded which). The V and J genes are TRBV5-1 and TRBJ2-1, with D unclear. The CDR3 protein is CASSTDGYGEQFF. For the CDR3, the DNA is TGCGCCAGCAGCACCGACGGGTATGGTGAGCAGTTCTTC.